This T cell receptor (beta chain) was retrieved from a study of blood T cell repertoires in COVID-19. Study information: Samples representing acute and convalescent COVID-19 were sourced from the United States, Italy and Spain. T cells, B-cell-depleted T cells, or PBMCs supplied cDNA or gDNA.

Germline V gene sequence: CDR1 SGHRS, CDR2 YFSETQ. The V end was cut by 2 bases, the J end by 5 bases, with 6 bases between. The CDR3 is 12 residues long. The authors' processing: The authors estimated nucleated cell counts from reference gene primer amplification. Sequencing was performed with immunoSEQ multiplex PCR; in TCRdb, only in-frame clones are kept and a portion is missing. V, J and clone size derive from that table, while D and trimming were established from the DNA sequence. The sample holds about 250,000 clones, around 89% seen once. The source of this sequence is a man aged 30 to 45 with acute or convalescent COVID-19. Sequenced input: peripheral blood. The V and J genes are TRBV5-1 and TRBJ2-3; D not certain. The CDR3 sequence: CASSFSGDTQYF. The CDR3 DNA is TGCGCCAGCAGCTTCTCCGGAGATACGCAGTATTTT.